This T cell receptor beta chain emerged from a study of T-cell reconstitution after alpha-beta-depleted transplantation in children. The trim removed 8 bases at V and 3 bases at J, leaving 8 bases unmatched. CDR3 length equals 14 residues. Germline-derived CDR1 and CDR2 are KGHSH and LQKENI. This clonotype turned up a few times. Preparation of the TCRbeta library used unique molecular identifiers. Via MiXCR, TCRdb re-called the PCR reads, giving one row per CDR3 protein. The data show some 390,000 distinct CDR3 sequences, around 21% seen once. The sample in question was PBMCs from the stem cell graft donor, obtained from the stem cell graft. The chain links TRBV18 to TRBJ2-7; TRBD1 agrees at 9 bases. The clonotype originates from a human donor who donated a stem cell graft to a child with acute myeloid leukemia. The CDR3 loop is CASSPGTGNYEQYF. CDR3 bases: TGTGCCAGCAGCCCCGGGACAGGGAACTACGAGCAGTACTTC. Filled out from reference TRBV18 and TRBJ2-7, the complete variable domain reads NAGVMQNPRHLVRRRGQEARLRCSPMKGHSHVYWYRQLPEEGLKFMVYLQKENIIDESGMPKERFSAEFPKEGPSILRIQQVVRGDSAAYFCASSPGTGNYEQYFGPGTRLTVT.